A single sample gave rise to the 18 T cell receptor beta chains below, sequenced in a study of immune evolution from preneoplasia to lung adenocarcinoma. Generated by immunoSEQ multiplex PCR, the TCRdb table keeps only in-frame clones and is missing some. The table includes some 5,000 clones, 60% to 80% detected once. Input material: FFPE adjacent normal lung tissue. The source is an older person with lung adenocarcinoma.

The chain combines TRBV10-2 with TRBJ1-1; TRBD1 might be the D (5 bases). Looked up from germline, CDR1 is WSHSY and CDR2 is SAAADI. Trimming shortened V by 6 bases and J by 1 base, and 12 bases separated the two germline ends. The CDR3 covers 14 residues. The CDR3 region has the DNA TGCGCCAGCAGCCCGGGACGAGCGAACACTGAAGCTTTCTTT. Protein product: CASSPGRANTEAFF.

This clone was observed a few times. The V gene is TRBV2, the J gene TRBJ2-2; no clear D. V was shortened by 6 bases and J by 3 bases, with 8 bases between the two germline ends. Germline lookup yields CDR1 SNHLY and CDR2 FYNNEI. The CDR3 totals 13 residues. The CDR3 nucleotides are TGTGCCAGCAGCGATCAGTACACCGGGGAGCTGTTTTTT. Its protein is CASSDQYTGELFF.

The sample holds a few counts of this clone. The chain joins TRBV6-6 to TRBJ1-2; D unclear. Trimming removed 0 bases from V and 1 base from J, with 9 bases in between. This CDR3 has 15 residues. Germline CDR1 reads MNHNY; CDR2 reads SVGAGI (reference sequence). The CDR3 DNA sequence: TGTGCCAGCAGTTACTCGCCCGAGGATAACTATGGCTACACCTTC. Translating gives CASSYSPEDNYGYTF.

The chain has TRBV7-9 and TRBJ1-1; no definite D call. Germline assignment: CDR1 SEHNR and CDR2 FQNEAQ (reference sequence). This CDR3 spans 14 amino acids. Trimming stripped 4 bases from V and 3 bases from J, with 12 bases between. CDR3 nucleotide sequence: TGTGCCAGCAGCTCCGACCAGTGGGACACTGAAGCTTTCTTT. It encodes CASSSDQWDTEAFF.

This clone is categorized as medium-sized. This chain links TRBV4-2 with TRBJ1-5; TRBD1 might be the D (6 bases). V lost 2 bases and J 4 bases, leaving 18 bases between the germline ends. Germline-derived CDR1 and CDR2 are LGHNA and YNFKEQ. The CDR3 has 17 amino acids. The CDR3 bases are TGTGCCAGCAGCCAACTCTGGGCCGAGGACAGTAATCAGCCCCAGCATTTT. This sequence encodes CASSQLWAEDSNQPQHF.

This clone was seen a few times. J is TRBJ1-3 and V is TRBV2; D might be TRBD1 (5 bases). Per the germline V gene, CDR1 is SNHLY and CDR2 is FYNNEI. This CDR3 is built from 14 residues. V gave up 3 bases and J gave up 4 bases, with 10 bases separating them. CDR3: CASSDRAIGNTIYF. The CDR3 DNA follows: TGTGCCAGCAGTGACAGGGCGATAGGAAACACCATATATTTT.

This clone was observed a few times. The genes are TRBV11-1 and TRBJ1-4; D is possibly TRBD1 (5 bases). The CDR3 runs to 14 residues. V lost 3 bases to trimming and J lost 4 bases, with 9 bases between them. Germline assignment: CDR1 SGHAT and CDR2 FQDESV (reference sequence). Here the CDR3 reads CASSLGRINEKLFF. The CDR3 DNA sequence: TGTGCCAGCAGCTTGGGACGGATTAATGAAAAACTGTTTTTT.

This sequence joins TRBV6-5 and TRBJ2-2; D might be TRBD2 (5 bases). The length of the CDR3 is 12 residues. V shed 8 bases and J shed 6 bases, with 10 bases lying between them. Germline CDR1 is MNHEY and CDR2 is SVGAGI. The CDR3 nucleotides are TGTGCCAGCCAGAGGGTCCCCGGGGAGCTGTTTTTT. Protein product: CASQRVPGELFF.

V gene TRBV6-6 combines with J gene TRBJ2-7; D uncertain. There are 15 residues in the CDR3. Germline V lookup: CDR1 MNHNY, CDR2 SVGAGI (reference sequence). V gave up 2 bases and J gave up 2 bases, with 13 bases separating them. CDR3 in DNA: TGTGCCAGCAGTTACCCCGGGTCCAATCCCTACGAGCAGTACTTC. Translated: CASSYPGSNPYEQYF.

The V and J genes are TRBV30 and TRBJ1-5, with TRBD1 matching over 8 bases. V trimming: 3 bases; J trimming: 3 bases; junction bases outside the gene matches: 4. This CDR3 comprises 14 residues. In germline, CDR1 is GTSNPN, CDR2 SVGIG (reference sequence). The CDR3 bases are TGTGCCTGGAGGGGACAGGCGTCCAATCAGCCCCAGCATTTT. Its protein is CAWRGQASNQPQHF.

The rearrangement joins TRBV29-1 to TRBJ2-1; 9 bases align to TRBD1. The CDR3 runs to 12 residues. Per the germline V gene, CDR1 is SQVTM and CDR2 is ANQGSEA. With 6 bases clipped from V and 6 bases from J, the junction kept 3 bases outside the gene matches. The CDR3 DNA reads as TGCAGCGTGGACAGGGGTGGCAATGAGCAGTTCTTC. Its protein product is CSVDRGGNEQFF.

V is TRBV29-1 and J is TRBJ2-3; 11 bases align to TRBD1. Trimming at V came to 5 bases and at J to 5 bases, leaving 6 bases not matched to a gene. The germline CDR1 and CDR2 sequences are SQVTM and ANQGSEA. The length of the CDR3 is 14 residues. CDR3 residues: CSVKDRGQVDTQYF. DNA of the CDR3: TGCAGCGTTAAGGACAGGGGGCAGGTAGATACGCAGTATTTT.

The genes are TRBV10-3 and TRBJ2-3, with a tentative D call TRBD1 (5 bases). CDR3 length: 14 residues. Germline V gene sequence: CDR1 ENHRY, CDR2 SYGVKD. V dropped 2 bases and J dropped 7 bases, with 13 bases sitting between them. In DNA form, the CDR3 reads TGTGCCATCAGTGAGGGGCAGGGAAGTAATACGCAGTATTTT. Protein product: CAISEGQGSNTQYF.

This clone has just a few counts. The CDR3 DNA reads as TGTGCCAGCAGCTTAGCACTAGCCTTTAGCACAGATACGCAGTATTTT. Amino acid sequence: CASSLALAFSTDTQYF. The chain carries TRBV7-2 and TRBJ2-3; D is perhaps TRBD2 (6 bases). Germline CDR1 reads SGHTA; CDR2 reads FQGNSA. The CDR3 extends over 16 amino acids. V shed 0 bases and J shed 0 bases, with 10 bases lying between them.

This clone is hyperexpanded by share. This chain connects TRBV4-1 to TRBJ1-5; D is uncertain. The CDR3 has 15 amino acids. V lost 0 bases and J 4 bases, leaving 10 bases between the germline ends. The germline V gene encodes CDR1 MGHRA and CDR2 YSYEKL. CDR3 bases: TGCGCCAGCAGCCAAGAGCAGCAGGATAATCAGCCCCAGCATTTT. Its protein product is CASSQEQQDNQPQHF.

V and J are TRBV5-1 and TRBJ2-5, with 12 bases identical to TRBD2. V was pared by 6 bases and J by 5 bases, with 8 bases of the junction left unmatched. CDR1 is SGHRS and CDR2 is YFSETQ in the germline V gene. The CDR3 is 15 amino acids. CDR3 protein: CASTNGLAGSETQYF. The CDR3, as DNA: TGCGCCAGCACCAATGGACTAGCGGGGAGCGAGACCCAGTACTTC.

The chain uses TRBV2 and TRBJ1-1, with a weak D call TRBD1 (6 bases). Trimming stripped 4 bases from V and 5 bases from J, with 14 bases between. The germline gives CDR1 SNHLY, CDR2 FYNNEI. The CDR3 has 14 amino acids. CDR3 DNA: TGTGCCAGCAGTGCTCACAGGGTTTGGACTGAAGCTTTCTTT. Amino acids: CASSAHRVWTEAFF.

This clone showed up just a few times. The CDR3 DNA follows: TGTGCCTGGAGTGTACGGGACAAGAATTCACCCCTCCACTTT. Translation gives CAWSVRDKNSPLHF. The V call is TRBV30, the J call TRBJ1-6; maybe TRBD1 (6 bases). Germline loops: CDR1 GTSNPN, CDR2 SVGIG (reference sequence). This CDR3 spans 14 amino acids. The V end was cut by 0 bases, the J end by 7 bases, with 10 bases between.